The present T cell receptor beta chain was sequenced within a study of blood T cell repertoires in COVID-19. Study-wide background: In each case, the material was cDNA or gDNA derived from T cells, B-cell-depleted T cells, or PBMCs.

CDR1 is SGHTA and CDR2 is FQGNSA in the germline V gene. The V gene end was trimmed by 2 bases and the J gene end by 3 bases; junction bases not matched to a gene: 7. This CDR3 spans 15 amino acids. In terms of age and location, participants ranged from about 18 to 89 years and lived in about 25 US areas. Two negative PCRs, clearance, or symptom resolution had been documented for recovered Cohort 3 donors. This clone has a single count. Original analysis: Nucleated cell counts were estimated from reference gene primer amplification. Repertoires were generated with immunoSEQ multiplex PCR, while TCRdb's copy carries only in-frame clones and drops some. The D gene and trimming were derived from the DNA, and the V and J assignments and clone size from that table. The repertoire has approximately 300,000 clones, about nine tenths of them found once; the top ten carry approximately 4.7%.

The V and J genes are TRBV7-2 and TRBJ2-7, with 7 bases fitting TRBD1. The receptor was isolated from a man aged 55 to 70 who had recovered from COVID-19. Input material: PBMCs or T cells enriched from blood (not recorded which). Here the CDR3 reads CASSLSGTVYYEQYF. In DNA, the CDR3 is TGTGCCAGCAGCTTATCCGGGACAGTATACTACGAGCAGTACTTC. Filled out from reference TRBV7-2 and TRBJ2-7, the complete variable domain reads GAGVSQSPSNKVTEKGKDVELRCDPISGHTALYWYRQSLGQGLEFLIYFQGNSAPDKSGLPSDRFSAERTGGSVSTLTIQRTQQEDSAVYLCASSLSGTVYYEQYFGPGTRLTVT.